The rows below give T cell receptor beta chains drawn from one sample of a study of blood T cell repertoires in COVID-19. Clones were sequenced by immunoSEQ multiplex PCR, and TCRdb holds only the in-frame ones, with some missing. This table holds tens of thousands of clones, roughly 89% found once. Material for sequencing was peripheral blood. The receptors were sampled from a man between 60 and 75 years old with active COVID-19. Each CDR3 is given without its conserved first and last residue. The D gene is left open where the match is weak. The size field is filled for only some rows; it gives once, few, many or a size class.

v_gene	abundance	j_gene	d_gene	len	CDR3aa
TRBV7-2	-	TRBJ1-3	-	12	ASSLRGSGNTIY
TRBV9	-	TRBJ2-7	TRBD2	12	ASSASGRAVEQY
TRBV6-2/TRBV6-3	few	TRBJ2-1	TRBD2	14	ASSYTFPSGSLEQF
TRBV27	-	TRBJ2-7	-	14	ASSSLWQRGTTQQY
TRBV29-1	-	TRBJ1-1	-	11	SVEQGMNTEAF
TRBV6-2/TRBV6-3	-	TRBJ2-5	TRBD2	19	ASSYSLPGASGRPAGETQY
TRBV4-3	-	TRBJ2-5	TRBD2	15	ASSQDPRLAGGETQY
TRBV28	-	TRBJ1-5	TRBD1	13	ASSLDRGVNQPQH
TRBV5-1	-	TRBJ2-5	TRBD1	14	ASSLPRDRVTETQY
TRBV15	-	TRBJ2-1	-	12	ATSRQKTGNEQF